A single sample is the source of the 10 T cell receptor beta chains below, sequenced in a study of memory CD4+ T cells and cytomegalovirus serostatus. Method: immunoSEQ multiplex PCR; TCRdb's copy keeps in-frame clones and lacks some. The data contain roughly 64,000 clones, about 74% of them seen just once; the ten biggest clones take up roughly 0.94%. The sort gate was single viable CD3+CD4+CD8-CD45RO+ cells for memory CD4+ T cells. Material for sequencing was memory CD4+ T cells from blood. The source of these receptors is an adult in good health and CMV-seronegative.

J is TRBJ1-2 and V is TRBV5-6, with unresolved D. The germline V gene has CDR1 SGHDT and CDR2 YYEEEE. The CDR3 sequence is 15 residues long. Trimming cost V 0 bases and J 2 bases, with 11 bases left between them. CDR3: CASSLVGGINYGYTF. DNA of the CDR3: TGTGCCAGCAGCTTGGTTGGAGGGATAAACTATGGCTACACCTTC.

V gene TRBV2 combines with J gene TRBJ1-1, with D maybe TRBD1 (6 bases). CDR1 SNHLY and CDR2 FYNNEI come from the germline V gene. The CDR3 runs 14 residues. Trimming removed 8 bases at V and 4 bases at J, with 17 bases between. CDR3: CASENQGSATEAFF. CDR3 in DNA: TGTGCCAGCGAAAACCAGGGGTCAGCCACTGAAGCTTTCTTT.

The chain carries TRBV6-1 and TRBJ2-7; 7 bases fit TRBD1. Per germline, CDR1 MNHNS and CDR2 SASEGT. The CDR3 has 14 residues. J gave up 2 bases and V 6 bases, and 7 bases lay outside the gene matches. This CDR3 reads CASSMDRRAYEQYF. CDR3 nucleotides: TGTGCCAGCAGCATGGACAGGCGCGCCTACGAGCAGTACTTC.

This chain joins TRBV29-1 and TRBJ1-1; D call uncertain. Germline values: CDR1 SQVTM, CDR2 ANQGSEA. This CDR3 has 13 amino acids. V shed 6 bases and J shed 0 bases, with 11 bases lying between them. CDR3 amino acids: CSVTDGLNTEAFF. The CDR3 coding sequence is TGCAGCGTCACAGACGGTTTGAACACTGAAGCTTTCTTT.

This clone was seen just once. The genes are TRBV5-1 and TRBJ1-2; 7 bases align to TRBD1. Germline trimming cut 0 bases from V and 6 bases from J; bases unmatched to any gene: 2. The CDR3 runs to 13 residues. Germline V gives CDR1 SGHRS, CDR2 YFSETQ. The CDR3 sequence is CASSLAGTDGYTF. The CDR3 DNA reads as TGCGCCAGCAGCTTGGCCGGGACAGATGGCTACACCTTC.

The chain employs TRBV10-1 and TRBJ2-6; D is ambiguous. Trimming took off 4 bases at V and 2 bases at J, with 6 bases between the two ends. The V gene's germline CDR1 is WNHNN and CDR2 SYGVQD (reference sequence). The CDR3 is 14 amino acids. The CDR3 is CASSAGAGANVLTF. Written as DNA, the CDR3 is TGCGCCAGCAGTGCGGGTGCTGGGGCCAACGTCCTGACTTTC.

The chain joins TRBV18 to TRBJ2-3, with unresolved D. The CDR3 runs to 12 residues. Trimming stripped 2 bases from V and 3 bases from J, with 3 bases between. Germline V gene sequence: CDR1 KGHSH, CDR2 LQKENI. The DNA for the CDR3 is TGTGCCAGCTCACCAGTGACAGATACGCAGTATTTT. It encodes CASSPVTDTQYF.

A remark on this clone: At the DNA level, this CDR3 is encoded by other sequences in the same sample as well. Written as DNA, the CDR3 is TGTGCCAGTAGTATCGGGGGACGGTTGAACACTGAAGCTTTCTTT. Translated, it gives CASSIGGRLNTEAFF. The chain couples TRBV19 to TRBJ1-1; the D gene is possibly TRBD1 (5 bases). Germline values: CDR1 LNHDA, CDR2 SQIVND (reference sequence). The length of the CDR3 is 15 residues. The ends were cut back, 3 bases at V and 0 bases at J, with 11 bases in the middle.

The chain employs TRBV19 and TRBJ1-4; D is perhaps TRBD1 (5 bases). The V gene lost 3 bases and the J gene lost 0 bases, with 14 bases spanning the gap. The CDR3 has 17 residues. Germline CDR1 reads LNHDA; CDR2 reads SQIVND (reference sequence). The chain's CDR3 is CASSIDRPLATNEKLFF. For the CDR3, the DNA is TGTGCCAGTAGTATTGACAGACCACTTGCAACTAATGAAAAACTGTTTTTT.

This chain joins TRBV13 and TRBJ1-1; D gene uncertain. V lost 1 base to trimming and J lost 1 base, with 4 bases between them. The CDR3 has 13 residues. Germline CDR1 is PRHDT and CDR2 is FYEKMQ (reference sequence). The CDR3 DNA reads as TGTGCCAGCAGCTTAGCTAGGAACACTGAAGCTTTCTTT. Protein: CASSLARNTEAFF.